This TCR beta chain derives from a study of cytomegalovirus exposure and HLA in healthy donors. Study in general: HLA-typed donors were the source of about 85 million unique TCRs, which an early data release held. Study observations and caveats: An analysis was carried out later, and it reportedly showed fewer N-insertions in an Asian-associated ancestry cluster than the approximately 670-donor mean.

PCR was performed using 60 Vbeta and 13 Jbeta primers. Assay used: immunoSEQ multiplex PCR; TCRdb lists only in-frame clones, some missing. The sample shows under 200,000 clones, around 79% of them seen only once. This CDR3 spans 14 amino acids. CDR1 is SGHRS, CDR2 YFSETQ, per germline. Trimming shortened V by 0 bases and J by 0 bases, and 6 bases separated the two germline ends. As regards this clone: Its target is unknown.

The sequence was obtained from a woman between 35 and 50 years old in good health and CMV-seropositive. This chain uses TRBV5-1 with TRBJ1-1; D is unclear. Sequences were obtained from PBMCs. In DNA, the CDR3 is TGCGCCAGCAGCTTGGTGGAGATGAACACTGAAGCTTTCTTT. Its translation is CASSLVEMNTEAFF.